Listed below are T cell receptor beta chains from one sample, sequenced in a study of cytomegalovirus exposure and HLA in healthy donors. This table comes from immunoSEQ multiplex PCR, and its TCRdb copy is limited to in-frame clones, with some not included. The sample comprises about 72,000 clones, roughly 78% of which are singletons, and under 2% rests with the top ten. The sequencing input was PBMCs. These receptors originate from a man aged 18 to 30 in good health and CMV-seronegative. The CDR3 runs from the conserved cysteine through the conserved F or W.

v_call	j_call	cdr3_aa
TRBV6-1	TRBJ1-3	CASSETDSYSGNTIYF
TRBV7-9	TRBJ2-7	CASGLPSTGSVGEQYF
TRBV19	TRBJ2-2	CASSMPLGANGELFF
TRBV6-5	TRBJ1-2	CASSLMGQSGYTF
TRBV14	TRBJ1-3	CVSSGRAADSSGNTIYF
TRBV5-4	TRBJ1-2	CASSLAFPQGFNYGYTF
TRBV28	TRBJ1-4	CASSLRQGTNEKLFF
TRBV18	TRBJ2-7	CASSRSETAETYEQYF
TRBV5-1	TRBJ2-5	CATRTSGGAGRETQYF
TRBV28	TRBJ2-7	CASSYVQGGEPYEQYF
TRBV6-5	TRBJ1-1	CASRKVAGHTEAFF
TRBV18	TRBJ1-1	CASSRRDRNTEAFF
TRBV4-3	TRBJ1-5	CASSLNSGTGGVGNQPQHF
TRBV4-3	TRBJ2-1	CASSQGRTSDEQFF
TRBV5-4	TRBJ2-1	CASIQGAMGEQFF
TRBV4-3	TRBJ2-7	CASSAGKGLSYEQYF
TRBV27	TRBJ1-2	CASRPRQGYGYTF
TRBV6-5	TRBJ1-1	CASSYSMFVTVQAFF
TRBV5-1	TRBJ1-4	CASSYDGRTNEKLFF
TRBV18	TRBJ2-7	CASSPPGDRPGLAGLSSYEQYF
TRBV25-1	TRBJ2-7	CASTLDRGGFGTWGEQYF
TRBV28	TRBJ1-2	CASSLGQGAGYGYTF
TRBV19	TRBJ1-5	CASSPTGIVAQPQHF
TRBV27	TRBJ2-6	CASSFTRAGANVLTF
TRBV4-2	TRBJ2-7	CASSQEGTRPYEQYF
TRBV27	TRBJ1-2	CASSSRTGSGTF
TRBV30	TRBJ1-6	CAWSEREGSPLHF
TRBV18	TRBJ2-3	CASSSRGGTDTQYF
TRBV14	TRBJ1-2	CASSQVGTQGSGYTF
TRBV5-4	TRBJ2-3	CASSLPGLAGTDTQYF
TRBV18	TRBJ2-4	CASSPPVVGKGVVNIQYF
TRBV10-2	TRBJ2-2	CASIGPGLGTGELFF
TRBV19	TRBJ1-5	CASSILDNRRRKSPQHF
TRBV11-2	TRBJ1-6	CASSLTGGGGASYNSPLHF
TRBV7-9	TRBJ1-2	CASSLSANYGYTF
TRBV5-1	TRBJ2-7	CASSRDLALEQYF
TRBV9	TRBJ1-5	CASSVGEYNQPQNF
TRBV5-1	TRBJ2-1	CASSPAGQGNEQFF
TRBV5-5	TRBJ2-3	CASSLLTGTDTQYF
TRBV6-5	TRBJ1-4	CASSSNLATNEKLFF
TRBV5-1	TRBJ2-4	CASSSGLVSEPIQYF
TRBV6-5	TRBJ1-1	CASSEGQLNTEAFF
TRBV7-9	TRBJ1-1	CASSLGRANTEAFF
TRBV2	TRBJ2-7	CASSGEADEQYF
TRBV6-1	TRBJ2-3	CASSEGMGQSTDTQYF
TRBV5-1	TRBJ1-3	CASSLWAGVPLNSGNTIYF
TRBV6-6	TRBJ1-2	CASRETGLQGGYTF
TRBV28	TRBJ2-7	CASRTGTVPYEQYF
TRBV27	TRBJ2-7	CASSFLHPGLSEGEQYF
TRBV30	TRBJ2-7	CAWSRQRTGGNEQYF
TRBV7-9	TRBJ2-3	CASSPEGATDTQYF
TRBV30	TRBJ2-1	CAWSGGRGSYNEQFF
TRBV28	TRBJ1-5	CASSFSQIRDQPQHF
TRBV6-6	TRBJ1-3	CASKEGGPHSGNTIYF
TRBV7-9	TRBJ1-1	CSSSLRSSWGRGGTEAFF
TRBV7-2	TRBJ2-7	CASSPRNGLAGGAWYEQYF
TRBV28	TRBJ1-1	CASSSTVNTEAFF
TRBV7-9	TRBJ2-3	CASSRGTSAEGDTQYF
TRBV5-6	TRBJ2-7	CASSLAGQGWNYEQYF